This section outlines one T cell receptor beta chain sequence together with its context. Its antigen is unknown. This CDR3 contains 14 residues. V was shortened by 4 bases and J by 1 base, with 10 bases between the two germline ends. Germline values: CDR1 MGHRA, CDR2 YSYEKL. Primers included in the PCR were 60 Vbeta and 13 Jbeta primers. Here immunoSEQ multiplex PCR was the method, and the copy in TCRdb shows in-frame clones only, minus some. The top ten hold around 3.2% of the sample, which has about 96,000 clones, about 70% seen once. This record belongs to a study of cytomegalovirus exposure and HLA in healthy donors. The study, taken as a whole, reports: There were reportedly fewer N-insertions in an Asian-associated ancestry cluster than the approximately 630-donor mean, in a later analysis. As a later analysis showed, several of the most significant clusters appeared to be linked to common viral pathogens. HLA allele associations emerged for 17,000 or so TCR beta sequences in a later analysis, at 0.05 false discovery rate.

This chain connects TRBV4-1 to TRBJ1-1, with no clear D. The source is a female donor in good health and CMV-seropositive. The sample was PBMCs. The CDR3 reads CASSRPNWNTEAFF. CDR3 DNA: TGCGCCAGCAGCCGGCCGAATTGGAACACTGAAGCTTTCTTT.